The 30 T cell receptor beta chains below all came from one sample that was sequenced in a study of cytomegalovirus exposure and HLA in healthy donors. Researchers ran the PCR with 60 Vbeta and 13 Jbeta primers. Method: immunoSEQ multiplex PCR; TCRdb's copy keeps in-frame clones and lacks some. The data show around 150,000 clones, over 75% seen once. Sequenced sample: PBMCs. These receptors all come from a woman between 45 and 65 years old in good health and CMV-seropositive.

The rearrangement uses TRBV7-9 and TRBJ2-1, with 9 bases that match TRBD2. V lost 1 base to trimming and J lost 2 bases; unmatched junction nucleotides: 0. The CDR3 totals 15 residues. In germline, CDR1 is SEHNR, CDR2 FQNEAQ (reference sequence). The CDR3, as DNA: TGTGCCAGCAGCTTAGTAGCGGGAGCCTACAATGAGCAGTTCTTC. Encoded protein: CASSLVAGAYNEQFF.

The chain combines TRBV29-1 with TRBJ2-5; tentative D call: TRBD2 (5 bases). CDR1 SQVTM and CDR2 ANQGSEA come from the germline V gene. The CDR3 runs to 15 residues. Trimming pared 6 bases from V and 5 bases from J, leaving 22 bases between. The chain's CDR3 is CSVLGSDIVRETQYF. DNA for the CDR3: TGCAGCGTCCTTGGGAGTGACATCGTAAGGGAGACCCAGTACTTC.

The chain carries TRBV11-2 and TRBJ2-2; D is perhaps TRBD2 (5 bases). The CDR3 is 14 amino acids. V lost 6 bases to trimming and J lost 0 bases, with 8 bases between them. The germline V gene has CDR1 SGHAT and CDR2 FQNNGV. CDR3 sequence (DNA): TGTGCCAGCAGGACTACCGCGAACACCGGGGAGCTGTTTTTT. Amino acids: CASRTTANTGELFF.

CDR3 nucleotides: TGTGCCAGTAGTGTAGCGGGGGATCCCTACGAGCAGTACTTC. Amino acids: CASSVAGDPYEQYF. The V and J genes are TRBV19 and TRBJ2-7; 9 nucleotides agree with TRBD2. Trimming cost V 5 bases and J 2 bases; bases outside gene matches: 4. The length of the CDR3 is 14 residues. Germline CDR1 reads LNHDA; CDR2 reads SQIVND (reference sequence).

V and J are TRBV2 and TRBJ2-7, with D unclear. V was clipped by 1 base and J by 0 bases, with 4 bases between them. There are 13 residues in the CDR3. Germline V CDR1 and CDR2: SNHLY, FYNNEI. CDR3 in amino acids: CASSEGDSYEQYF. The CDR3 bases are TGTGCCAGCAGTGAAGGCGACTCCTACGAGCAGTACTTC.

As for this clone: This sample also contains other DNA sequences that code for the same CDR3. The chain employs TRBV7-2 and TRBJ2-4; D is perhaps TRBD2 (5 bases). The CDR3 is 15 amino acids. The germline CDR1 and CDR2 sequences are SGHTA and FQGNSA. Trimming removed 0 bases from V and 0 bases from J, with 6 bases in between. CDR3 protein: CASSLAGLAKNIQYF. The CDR3 nucleotides read TGTGCCAGCAGCTTAGCAGGACTAGCCAAAAACATTCAGTACTTC.

This clone has just one count. At one of its ends the junction is not consistent with the germline gene, which may arise from a read error. V usage is TRBV2 and J usage is TRBJ2-6, with 8 nucleotides matching TRBD1. This CDR3 region has 17 residues. Germline V gene lookup returns CDR1 SNHLY and CDR2 FYNNEI. In DNA, the CDR3 is TGTGCCGGCAGTGCGGACAGGGTAGGATCTGGGGCCAACGTCCTGACTTTC. Its protein is CAGSADRVGSGANVLTF. Complete variable domain (other parts from reference TRBV2 and TRBJ2-6): EPEVTQTPSHQVTQMGQEVILRCVPISNHLYFYWYRQILGQKVEFLVSFYNNEISEKSEIFDDQFSVERPDGSNFTLKIRSTKLEDSAMYFCAGSADRVGSGANVLTFGAGSRLTVL.

A single count supports this clone. This chain links TRBV6-5 with TRBJ1-3, with D uncertain. The germline CDR1 and CDR2 sequences are MNHEY and SVGAGI. V lost 7 bases and J lost 1, with 11 bases in between. The CDR3 sequence is 14 residues long. CDR3: CASTLGISGNTIYF. The CDR3, as DNA: TGTGCCAGCACCCTCGGGATATCTGGAAACACCATATATTTT.

Only a few counts were recorded for this clone. V is TRBV2 and J is TRBJ2-7, with 10 nucleotides matching TRBD2. Germline V gives CDR1 SNHLY, CDR2 FYNNEI. Trimming cost V 6 bases and J 6 bases; bases outside gene matches: 8. There are 14 residues in the CDR3. CDR3 in amino acids: CASRKREGTIEQYF. Here the CDR3 DNA reads TGTGCCAGCAGGAAGCGGGAGGGCACCATCGAGCAGTACTTC.

The chain is built from TRBV6-5 and TRBJ2-7; D is perhaps TRBD2 (5 bases). This CDR3 contains 14 residues. Germline assignment: CDR1 MNHEY and CDR2 SVGAGI. Trimming pared 5 bases from V and 4 bases from J, leaving 15 bases between. The CDR3 bases are TGTGCCAGCAGTCTCGCGGGTGTGGGATACGAGCAGTACTTC. It is translated as CASSLAGVGYEQYF.

The V gene is TRBV9, the J gene TRBJ1-2, with D possibly TRBD1 on 5 matching bases. CDR1 is SGDLS, CDR2 YYNGEE, per germline. The CDR3 is 13 residues long. Trimming took 7 bases from V and 4 from J, leaving 14 bases between them. The CDR3: CASEGRGSYGYTF. DNA of the CDR3: TGTGCCAGCGAGGGGCGGGGAAGCTATGGCTACACCTTC.

The J gene is TRBJ2-7, the V gene TRBV4-1; D unresolved. The CDR3 sequence is 13 residues long. V was trimmed by 4 bases and J by 2 bases, leaving 9 bases between them. The germline V gene has CDR1 MGHRA and CDR2 YSYEKL. The CDR3 DNA reads TGCGCCAGCAGCCTTGAACCAGCCTACGAGCAGTACTTC. This sequence encodes CASSLEPAYEQYF.

The CDR3 DNA reads as TGTGCCAGCAGCCCCCCCGGGACAGTTTACAATGAGCAGTTCTTC. It specifies CASSPPGTVYNEQFF. The chain links TRBV7-2 to TRBJ2-1, with 7 nucleotides matching TRBD1. Germline assignment: CDR1 SGHTA and CDR2 FQGNSA. After removal of 5 bases from V and 4 bases from J, the junction contained 8 bases not matched to a gene. CDR3 length: 15 residues.

This chain links TRBV29-1 with TRBJ2-7, with D tentatively TRBD1 (6 bases). Trimming took 6 bases from V and 2 from J, leaving 20 bases between them. CDR1 and CDR2 (germline): SQVTM, ANQGSEA. There are 15 residues in the CDR3. The CDR3 region has the DNA TGCAGCGTCGCTTTTGTGGACAGTCGAACCTACGAGCAGTACTTC. Its translation: CSVAFVDSRTYEQYF.

For this clone: Germline is not matched at one junction end, which may reflect a read error. The rearrangement joins TRBV5-1 to TRBJ2-2; a weak D match, TRBD1 (6 bases). Germline V gene lookup returns CDR1 SGHRS and CDR2 YFSETQ. The CDR3 has 14 amino acids. This chain's CDR3 is CASSLTGNAGELFF. The CDR3 nucleotides are TGCGCCAGCAGCTTGACAGGGAACGCCGGGGAGCTGTTTTTT.

The chain is built from TRBV29-1 and TRBJ1-4; no reliable D call. CDR1 is SQVTM, CDR2 ANQGSEA, per germline. V lost 5 bases and J 0 bases, leaving 7 bases between the germline ends. This CDR3 contains 13 residues. In DNA, the CDR3 is TGCAGCGTTTTCAGTGCAACTAATGAAAAACTGTTTTTT. Residues: CSVFSATNEKLFF.

V and J are TRBV28 and TRBJ2-1; D perhaps matches TRBD2 (6 bases). CDR1 is MDHEN, CDR2 SYDVKM, per germline. The V end was cut by 6 bases, the J end by 1 base, with 16 bases between. CDR3 length: 16 amino acids. As DNA, the CDR3 is TGTGCCAGCAGCTTAACCGGGACTTCGTCCTACAATGAGCAGTTCTTC. Amino acids: CASSLTGTSSYNEQFF.

This clone was seen only once. The V call is TRBV27, the J call TRBJ2-3, with D maybe TRBD1 (6 bases). With 3 bases removed from V and 2 bases from J, the gap between germline ends came to 12 bases. Germline V gene sequence: CDR1 MNHEY, CDR2 SMNVEV (reference sequence). This CDR3 comprises 15 residues. The CDR3 protein is CASSLGAIPTDTQYF. The DNA for the CDR3 is TGTGCCAGCAGTTTGGGGGCCATACCCACAGATACGCAGTATTTT.

This chain connects TRBV28 to TRBJ1-1; TRBD1 aligns across 7 bases. The V gene end was trimmed by 5 bases and the J gene end by 0 bases; junction bases not matched to a gene: 6. The CDR3 is made up of 15 amino acids. CDR1 and CDR2 (germline): MDHEN, SYDVKM. CDR3 protein: CASSTTGDMNTEAFF. The DNA of the CDR3 is TGTGCCAGCAGTACTACAGGGGACATGAACACTGAAGCTTTCTTT.

V usage is TRBV28 and J usage is TRBJ2-4; 10 bases fit TRBD1. J gave up 7 bases and V 7 bases, and 7 bases lay outside the gene matches. Germline V gives CDR1 MDHEN, CDR2 SYDVKM. The CDR3 is made up of 14 amino acids. CDR3 loop: CASTIDRGRNIQYF. CDR3 nucleotides: TGTGCCAGCACGATCGACAGGGGGCGTAACATTCAGTACTTC.

J is TRBJ2-7 and V is TRBV27; 7 bases line up with TRBD1. Germline V CDR1 and CDR2: MNHEY, SMNVEV (reference sequence). V shed 10 bases and J 2 bases; nucleotides not matched to a gene: 5. The CDR3 contains 12 residues. This CDR3 reads CAKMDRTYEQYF. CDR3 DNA: TGTGCCAAGATGGACAGGACCTACGAGCAGTACTTC.

The chain carries TRBV5-1 and TRBJ2-7; D ambiguous. The CDR3 is 12 amino acids. Trimming pared 4 bases from V and 0 bases from J, leaving 5 bases between. Germline V gene data show CDR1 as SGHRS and CDR2 as YFSETQ. Here the CDR3 reads CASSPSSYEQYF. As DNA, the CDR3 is TGCGCCAGCAGCCCCTCCTCCTACGAGCAGTACTTC.

This clone came up once. This chain's CDR3 is CASSTNYRVDGYTF. The DNA of the CDR3 is TGTGCCAGTAGTACCAATTACAGGGTTGATGGCTACACCTTC. This chain uses TRBV19 with TRBJ1-2; D possibly corresponds to TRBD1 (6 bases). Looked up from germline, CDR1 is LNHDA and CDR2 is SQIVND (reference sequence). The length of the CDR3 is 14 residues. Between the trimmed V and J ends, which lost 4 bases and 6 bases, there was a span of 15 bases.

The chain recombines TRBV28 with TRBJ1-5; D remains unclear. The germline CDR1 and CDR2 sequences are MDHEN and SYDVKM. CDR3 length equals 13 residues. V was trimmed by 2 bases and J by 0 bases, leaving 2 bases between them. The CDR3 sequence is CASSLRSNQPQHF. Written as DNA, the CDR3 is TGTGCCAGCAGTTTACGTAGCAATCAGCCCCAGCATTTT.

This clone has ten or more counts. This chain uses TRBV2 with TRBJ2-7; 12 bases fit TRBD2. CDR1 is SNHLY and CDR2 is FYNNEI in the germline V gene. This CDR3 comprises 16 residues. Germline trimming cut 4 bases from V and 2 bases from J; bases unmatched to any gene: 6. In nucleotides, the CDR3 is TGTGCCAGCAGTGCGGAACTAGCGGGAGGTCCCTACGAGCAGTACTTC. This codes for CASSAELAGGPYEQYF.

The chain links TRBV6-1 to TRBJ2-7, with 7 bases aligning to TRBD1. CDR3 length equals 16 residues. Germline V gene lookup returns CDR1 MNHNS and CDR2 SASEGT. V trimming: 3 bases; J trimming: 6 bases; junction bases outside the gene matches: 14. This CDR3 reads CASSDWPTGWGPEQYF. CDR3 DNA sequence: TGTGCCAGCAGTGATTGGCCGACAGGGTGGGGACCCGAGCAGTACTTC.

This clone was seen only a few times. The chain joins TRBV6-6 to TRBJ1-6; TRBD1 matches at 7 bases. Germline V gene lookup returns CDR1 MNHNY and CDR2 SVGAGI (reference sequence). The junction had 11 bases not matched to a gene; V was cut back by 6 bases and J by 15 bases. The CDR3 covers 13 residues. Here the CDR3 reads CASSFPGQELLHF. DNA for the CDR3: TGTGCCAGCAGCTTCCCCGGACAGGAACTCCTCCACTTT.

The gene calls are TRBV19 and TRBJ2-1; 11 nucleotides line up with TRBD2. Germline assignment: CDR1 LNHDA and CDR2 SQIVND (reference sequence). The CDR3 is 15 residues long. V dropped 3 bases and J dropped 11; count of bases not matched to a gene: 9. The CDR3: CASSIALSSGGKQFF. The DNA of the CDR3 is TGTGCCAGTAGTATCGCCCTATCTAGCGGGGGGAAGCAGTTCTTC.

The V gene is TRBV28, the J gene TRBJ1-2; weak D call: TRBD1 (6 bases). V was shortened by 5 bases and J by 2 bases, with 6 bases between the two germline ends. CDR3 size: 12 residues. The germline CDR1 and CDR2 sequences are MDHEN and SYDVKM. The CDR3 DNA reads as TGTGCCAGCAGTGGACAGAACTATGGCTACACCTTC. This encodes CASSGQNYGYTF.

Only a few counts were recorded for this clone. The chain couples TRBV6-1 to TRBJ1-2; 9 nucleotides align to TRBD1. The CDR3 runs to 14 residues. Germline trimming cut 6 bases from V and 4 bases from J; bases unmatched to any gene: 6. CDR1 MNHNS and CDR2 SASEGT come from the germline V gene. The CDR3, as DNA: TGTGCCAGCAGCCCGGGACAGGGAGGCTATGGCTACACCTTC. Protein: CASSPGQGGYGYTF.